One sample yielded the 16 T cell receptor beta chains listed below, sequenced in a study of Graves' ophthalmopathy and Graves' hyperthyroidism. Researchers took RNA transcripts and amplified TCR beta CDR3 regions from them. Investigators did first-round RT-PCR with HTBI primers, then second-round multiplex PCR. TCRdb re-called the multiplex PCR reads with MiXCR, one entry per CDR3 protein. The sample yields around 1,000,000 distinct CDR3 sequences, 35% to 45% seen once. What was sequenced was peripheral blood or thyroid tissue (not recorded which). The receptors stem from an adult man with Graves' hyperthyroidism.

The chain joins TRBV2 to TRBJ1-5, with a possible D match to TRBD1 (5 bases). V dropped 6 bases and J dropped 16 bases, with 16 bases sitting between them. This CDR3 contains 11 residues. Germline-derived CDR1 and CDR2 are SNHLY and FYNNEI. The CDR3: CASRHRGPLHF. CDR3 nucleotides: TGTGCCAGCAGGCACCGGGGCCCCCTTCATTTT.

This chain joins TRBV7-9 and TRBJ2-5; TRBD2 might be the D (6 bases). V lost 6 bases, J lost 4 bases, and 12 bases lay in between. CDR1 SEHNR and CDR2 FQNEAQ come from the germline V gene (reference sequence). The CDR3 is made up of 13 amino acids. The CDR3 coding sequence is TGTGCCAGCAGTAACTGGAGGGGAGAGACCCAGTACTTC. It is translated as CASSNWRGETQYF.

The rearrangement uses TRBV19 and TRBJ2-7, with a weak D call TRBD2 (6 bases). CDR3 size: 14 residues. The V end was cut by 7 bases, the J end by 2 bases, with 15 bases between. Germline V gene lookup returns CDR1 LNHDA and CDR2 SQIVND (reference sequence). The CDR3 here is CASISHGRAYEQYF. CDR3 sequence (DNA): TGTGCCAGTATATCCCACGGGAGAGCCTACGAGCAGTACTTC.

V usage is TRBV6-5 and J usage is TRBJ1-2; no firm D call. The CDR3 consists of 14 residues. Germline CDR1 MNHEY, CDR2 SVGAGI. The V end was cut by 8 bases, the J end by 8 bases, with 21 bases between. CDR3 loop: CASGRGLAGVGYTF. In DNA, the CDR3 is TGTGCCAGCGGACGAGGACTAGCGGGAGTCGGCTACACCTTC.

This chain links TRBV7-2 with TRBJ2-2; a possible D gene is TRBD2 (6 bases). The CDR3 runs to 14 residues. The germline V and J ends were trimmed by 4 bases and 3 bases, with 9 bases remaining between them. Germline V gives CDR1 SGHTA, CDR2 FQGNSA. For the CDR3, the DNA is TGTGCCAGCAGCTCCGGAGGGGACACCGGGGAGCTGTTTTTT. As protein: CASSSGGDTGELFF.

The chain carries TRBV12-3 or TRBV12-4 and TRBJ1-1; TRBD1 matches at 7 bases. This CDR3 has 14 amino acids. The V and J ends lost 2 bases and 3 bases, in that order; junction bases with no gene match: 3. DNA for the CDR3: TGTGCCAGCAGTTTACACAGGGGTGACACTGAAGCTTTCTTT. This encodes CASSLHRGDTEAFF.

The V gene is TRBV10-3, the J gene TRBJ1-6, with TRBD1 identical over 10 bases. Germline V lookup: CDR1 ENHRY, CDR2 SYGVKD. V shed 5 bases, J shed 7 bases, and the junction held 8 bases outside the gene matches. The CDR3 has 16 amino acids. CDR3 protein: CAISRGTGEINSPLHF. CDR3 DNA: TGTGCCATCAGTCGCGGGACAGGGGAAATAAATTCACCCCTCCACTTT.

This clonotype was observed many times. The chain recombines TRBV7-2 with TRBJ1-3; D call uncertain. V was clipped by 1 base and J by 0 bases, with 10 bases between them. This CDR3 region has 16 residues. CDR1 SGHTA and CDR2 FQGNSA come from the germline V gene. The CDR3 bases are TGTGCCAGCAGCTTAGGGAGAGAAAGCTCTGGAAACACCATATATTTT. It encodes CASSLGRESSGNTIYF.

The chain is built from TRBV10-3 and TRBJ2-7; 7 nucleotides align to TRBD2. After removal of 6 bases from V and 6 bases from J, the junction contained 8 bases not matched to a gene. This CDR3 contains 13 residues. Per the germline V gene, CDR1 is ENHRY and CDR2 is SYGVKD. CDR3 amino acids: CAISLGEGREQYF. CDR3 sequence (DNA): TGTGCCATCAGCCTAGGGGAGGGTCGCGAGCAGTACTTC.

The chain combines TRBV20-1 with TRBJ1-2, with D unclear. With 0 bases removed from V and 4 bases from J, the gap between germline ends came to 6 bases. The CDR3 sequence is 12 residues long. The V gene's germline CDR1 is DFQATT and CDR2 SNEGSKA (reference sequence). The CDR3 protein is CSARDPLYGYTF. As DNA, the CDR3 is TGCAGTGCTAGAGATCCACTCTATGGCTACACCTTC.

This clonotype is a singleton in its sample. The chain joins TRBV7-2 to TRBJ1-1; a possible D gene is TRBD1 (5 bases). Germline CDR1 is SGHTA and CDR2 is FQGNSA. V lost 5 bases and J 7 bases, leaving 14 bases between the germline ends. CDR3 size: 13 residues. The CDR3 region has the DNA TGTGCCAGCAGCCCTCCCGGGCAGGGTGAAGCTTTCTTT. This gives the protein CASSPPGQGEAFF.

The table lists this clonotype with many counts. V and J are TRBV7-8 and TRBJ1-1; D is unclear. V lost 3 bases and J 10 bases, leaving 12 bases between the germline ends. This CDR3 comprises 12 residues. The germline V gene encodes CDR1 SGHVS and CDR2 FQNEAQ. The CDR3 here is CASSFGVRRAFF. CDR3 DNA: TGTGCCAGCAGCTTCGGGGTAAGAAGAGCTTTCTTT.

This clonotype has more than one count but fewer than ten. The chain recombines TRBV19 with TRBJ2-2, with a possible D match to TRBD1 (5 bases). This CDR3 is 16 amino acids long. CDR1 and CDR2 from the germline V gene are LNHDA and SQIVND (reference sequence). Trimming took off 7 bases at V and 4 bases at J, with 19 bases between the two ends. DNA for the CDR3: TGTGCCAGTAACCCTCAGGGCAGCGCCCCCACCGGGGAGCTGTTTTTT. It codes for CASNPQGSAPTGELFF. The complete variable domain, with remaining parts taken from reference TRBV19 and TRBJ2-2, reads DGGITQSPKYLFRKEGQNVTLSCEQNLNHDAMYWYRQDPGQGLRLIYYSQIVNDFQKGDIAEGYSVSREKKESFPLTVTSAQKNPTAFYLCASNPQGSAPTGELFFGEGSRLTVL.

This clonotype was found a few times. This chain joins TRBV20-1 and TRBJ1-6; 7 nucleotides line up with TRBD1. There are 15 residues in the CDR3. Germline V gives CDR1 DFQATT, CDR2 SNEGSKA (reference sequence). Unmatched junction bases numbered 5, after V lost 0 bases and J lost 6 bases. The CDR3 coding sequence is TGCAGTGCTAGAGAGTCGGGACAGACTAATTCACCCCTCCACTTT. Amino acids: CSARESGQTNSPLHF.

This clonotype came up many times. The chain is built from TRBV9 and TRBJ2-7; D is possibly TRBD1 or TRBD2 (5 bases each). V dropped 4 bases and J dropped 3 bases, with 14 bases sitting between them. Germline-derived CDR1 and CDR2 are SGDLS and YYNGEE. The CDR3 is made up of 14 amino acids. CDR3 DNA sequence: TGTGCCAGCAGCCCCCGGGGCAGGTACTACGAGCAGTACTTC. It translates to CASSPRGRYYEQYF.

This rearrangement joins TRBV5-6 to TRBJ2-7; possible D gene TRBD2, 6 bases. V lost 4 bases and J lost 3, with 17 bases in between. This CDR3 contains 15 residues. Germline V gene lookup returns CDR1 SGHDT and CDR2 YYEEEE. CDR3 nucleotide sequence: TGTGCCAGCAGCCACGGGGGAATCGGGAGCTACGAGCAGTACTTC. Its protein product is CASSHGGIGSYEQYF.